These 28 T cell receptor beta chains were all obtained from the same sample, sequenced in a study of blood T cells in healthy people across ages. Sample-barcoded 5' priming and a J-beta primer mix drove a second PCR of roughly 6 to 12 cycles. One entry per CDR3 protein results from TCRdb running MiXCR on the 5' RACE reads. Among under 2,000,000 distinct CDR3 sequences listed, about 49% were seen once. Sequencing was done on a sample of blood. Every receptor here comes from a woman aged 40 to 50 in good health.

This clonotype showed up many times. This chain joins TRBV5-6 and TRBJ2-3, with D tentatively TRBD2 (6 bases). This CDR3 region has 15 residues. The V end was cut by 4 bases, the J end by 1 base, with 13 bases between. From germline, CDR1 is SGHDT and CDR2 YYEEEE. In DNA form, the CDR3 reads TGTGCCAGCAGCCTCCTTGGGGAGGGCACAGATACGCAGTATTTT. This encodes CASSLLGEGTDTQYF. The full variable domain, with the rest looked up from reference TRBV5-6 and TRBJ2-3, is DAGVTQSPTHLIKTRGQQVTLRCSPKSGHDTVSWYQQALGQGPQFIFQYYEEEERQRGNFPDRFSGHQFPNYSSELNVNALLLGDSALYLCASSLLGEGTDTQYFGPGTRLTVL.

Note on this clonotype: A single base separates this from a much larger clone, so it may be a read error. V is TRBV7-9 and J is TRBJ2-3; 8 bases are shared with TRBD2. Germline values: CDR1 SEHNR, CDR2 FQNEAQ (reference sequence). The CDR3 runs to 15 residues. This chain's CDR3 is CASSPTSEATDTRYF. For the CDR3, the DNA is TGTGCCAGCAGCCCGACTAGCGAGGCCACAGATACGCGGTATTTT.

This clonotype appeared a few times. The CDR3 loop is CASSQHLGSDSGDTQYF. CDR3 in DNA: TGCGCCAGCAGCCAACACCTCGGGTCAGACTCAGGAGATACGCAGTATTTT. The rearrangement joins TRBV4-3 to TRBJ2-3; D gene unclear. There are 17 residues in the CDR3. V was clipped by 2 bases and J by 5 bases, with 20 bases between them. Germline V gene sequence: CDR1 LGHNA, CDR2 YSLEER.

The V call is TRBV12-3 or TRBV12-4, the J call TRBJ1-4; D gene uncertain. The CDR3 runs 13 residues. The ends were cut back, 7 bases at V and 6 bases at J, with 12 bases in the middle. CDR3 in DNA: TGTGCCAGCACCGAATATGGAGATGAAAAACTGTTTTTT. Its translation: CASTEYGDEKLFF.

This clonotype was picked up a small number of times. The chain employs TRBV20-1 and TRBJ2-5; D is unresolved. The germline CDR1 and CDR2 sequences are DFQATT and SNEGSKA (reference sequence). The CDR3 spans 15 residues. V was trimmed by 3 bases and J by 3 bases, leaving 17 bases between them. The CDR3 DNA reads TGCAGTGCTAGTATCCCTCTTGGGAAGGAAGAGACCCAGTACTTC. This sequence encodes CSASIPLGKEETQYF.

This clonotype came up a few times. The chain joins TRBV5-1 to TRBJ2-7, with 7 bases fitting TRBD1. The J segment lost 5 bases and the V segment lost 1 base, leaving 6 bases of the junction unmatched. The CDR3 covers 14 residues. CDR1 and CDR2 from the germline V gene are SGHRS and YFSETQ. The CDR3 DNA follows: TGCGCCAGCAGCTTGTATACAGGGGCCGACGAGCAGTACTTC. This translates into CASSLYTGADEQYF.

The chain has TRBV10-3 and TRBJ1-1; the D gene is possibly TRBD1 (6 bases). V was shortened by 6 bases and J by 0 bases, with 11 bases between the two germline ends. CDR1 is ENHRY and CDR2 is SYGVKD in the germline V gene. CDR3 size: 14 residues. Here the CDR3 reads CAIRTGQMNTEAFF. The CDR3 DNA reads as TGTGCCATCAGGACGGGACAAATGAACACTGAAGCTTTCTTT.

J is TRBJ2-7 and V is TRBV21-1; TRBD1 is taken as the D call from the table, unchecked against the DNA. The assigned J gene may be wrong: the sequence end matches TRBJ2-4 better. TRBV21-1 corresponds to a pseudogene. The CDR3 sequence is 14 residues long. DNA for the CDR3: TGTGCTAGCAGCAATTTCCCGAGGGTACACATTCAGTACTTC. The encoded protein is CASSNFPRVHIQYF.

This chain connects TRBV6-2 or TRBV6-3 to TRBJ2-7; TRBD1 or TRBD2 may be the D gene (5 bases each). Germline loops: CDR1 MNHEY, CDR2 SVGEGT. The V gene lost 7 bases and the J gene lost 1 base, with 14 bases spanning the gap. This CDR3 is built from 14 residues. CDR3 DNA sequence: TGTGCCAGCACTCGGGACGGCCTATCCTACGAGCAGTACTTC. This translates into CASTRDGLSYEQYF.

This clonotype was recorded at least ten times. This sequence joins TRBV7-2 and TRBJ2-7; no definite D call. CDR3 length: 13 amino acids. V lost 1 base to trimming and J lost 6 bases, with 10 bases between them. Germline CDR1 and CDR2: SGHTA and FQGNSA. This CDR3 is CASSLVGLGEQYF. The CDR3 coding sequence is TGTGCCAGCAGCTTAGTAGGCCTAGGCGAGCAGTACTTC.

This clonotype has only a few counts. The junction departs from germline at one end; a sequencing error may be responsible. This chain uses TRBV7-9 with TRBJ1-2, with TRBD1 as a possible D gene (6 bases). Looked up from germline, CDR1 is SEHNR and CDR2 is FQNEAQ (reference sequence). CDR3 length equals 12 residues. CDR3: CASSSGAYVYTF. The CDR3 DNA follows: TGTGCCAGCAGTTCAGGGGCATATGTCTACACCTTC. Using reference TRBV7-9 and TRBJ1-2 for the parts outside the CDR3, the full variable domain is DTGVSQNPRHKITKRGQNVTFRCDPISEHNRLYWYRQTLGQGPEFLTYFQNEAQLEKSRLLSDRFSAERPKGSFSTLEIQRTEQGDSAMYLCASSSGAYVYTFGSGTRLTVV.

V usage is TRBV9 and J usage is TRBJ1-2; 8 bases fit TRBD1. Germline-derived CDR1 and CDR2 are SGDLS and YYNGEE. The CDR3 runs to 16 residues. Trimming at V came to 4 bases and at J to 5 bases, leaving 13 bases not matched to a gene. Written as DNA, the CDR3 is TGTGCCAGCAGCTCGGGGACAGGTAGCAAACTATATGGCTACACCTTC. Amino acids: CASSSGTGSKLYGYTF.

The rearrangement uses TRBV29-1 and TRBJ2-6; D could derive from TRBD1 or TRBD2 (5 bases each). V gave up 7 bases and J gave up 2 bases, with 12 bases separating them. Per the germline V gene, CDR1 is SQVTM and CDR2 is ANQGSEA. CDR3 size: 14 residues. The CDR3 protein is CSAPQGPGANVLTF. The CDR3 region has the DNA TGCAGCGCACCTCAGGGACCTGGGGCCAACGTCCTGACTTTC. Full variable domain (remainder filled in from reference TRBV29-1 and TRBJ2-6): SAVISQKPSRDICQRGTSLTIQCQVDSQVTMMFWYRQQPGQSLTLIATANQGSEATYESGFVIDKFPISRPNLTFSTLTVSNMSPEDSSIYLCSAPQGPGANVLTFGAGSRLTVL.

The chain links TRBV18 to TRBJ1-2, with 7 bases lining up with TRBD1. With 8 bases clipped from V and 2 bases from J, the junction kept 5 bases outside the gene matches. There are 13 residues in the CDR3. Germline CDR1 and CDR2: KGHSH and LQKENI. The CDR3 loop is CASVGQLNYGYTF. The CDR3 coding sequence is TGTGCCAGCGTGGGACAGTTAAACTATGGCTACACCTTC.

This rearrangement joins TRBV29-1 to TRBJ2-1; D gene ambiguous. The DNA end is a closer match to TRBJ2-7, so the J assignment may be wrong. CDR3 length: 11 amino acids. Germline values: CDR1 SQVTM, CDR2 ANQGSEA. The CDR3 is CSVAGYNEQYF. CDR3 nucleotide sequence: TGCAGCGTTGCCGGGTACAATGAGCAGTACTTC.

This clonotype was picked up a small number of times. The V gene is TRBV13, the J gene TRBJ2-4; TRBD1 aligns across 8 bases. The tail of the sequence fits TRBJ2-7 better, so the J call may be wrong. The CDR3 runs to 19 residues. CDR1 is PRHDT and CDR2 is FYEKMQ in the germline V gene (reference sequence). The chain's CDR3 is CASSLTNTFGQGRSYEQYF. The DNA of the CDR3 is TGTGCCAGCAGCCTCACGAACACCTTCGGACAGGGACGAAGCTACGAGCAGTACTTC.

The CDR3 protein is CASSTPGRAMNTEAFF. As DNA, the CDR3 is TGTGCCAGCAGTACACCGGGACGGGCAATGAACACTGAAGCTTTCTTT. The chain uses TRBV6-5 and TRBJ1-1; possible D gene TRBD1, 5 bases. Trimming left V 5 bases short and J 0 bases short, with 16 bases between. Germline V gene data show CDR1 as MNHEY and CDR2 as SVGAGI. This CDR3 spans 16 amino acids.

A remark on this clonotype: Relative to the germline gene, one junction end is altered; a read error may explain this. The chain links TRBV20-1 to TRBJ1-6, with 9 nucleotides matching TRBD1. The CDR3 has 16 amino acids. Germline V lookup: CDR1 DFQATT, CDR2 SNEGSKA (reference sequence). The CDR3 coding sequence is TGCAGTGCTGGAGATGGTAAACAGGGGGCCGGGTCGGCCCTCCACTTT. Its protein product is CSAGDGKQGAGSALHF.

The V gene is TRBV2, the J gene TRBJ2-5; weak D call: TRBD2 (6 bases). V lost 3 bases and J 2 bases, leaving 16 bases between the germline ends. Germline CDR1 reads SNHLY; CDR2 reads FYNNEI. The CDR3 has 16 amino acids. CDR3 region: CASSDPDGRGQETQYF. CDR3 nucleotide sequence: TGTGCCAGCAGTGATCCGGACGGCCGGGGGCAAGAGACCCAGTACTTC.

The V gene is TRBV6-2 or TRBV6-3, the J gene TRBJ2-7; D not resolved. The CDR3 length is 12 residues. Germline V gene data show CDR1 as MNHEY and CDR2 as SVGEGT. V gave up 6 bases and J gave up 4 bases, with 10 bases separating them. The CDR3 loop reads CASSHPIYEQYF. DNA of the CDR3: TGTGCCAGCAGCCACCCTATTTACGAGCAGTACTTC.

This clonotype was detected a few times. This rearrangement joins TRBV28 to TRBJ1-1, with D unresolved. Trimming pared 4 bases from V and 7 bases from J, leaving 16 bases between. CDR1 and CDR2 from the germline V gene are MDHEN and SYDVKM. The CDR3 loop spans 14 amino acids. Written as DNA, the CDR3 is TGTGCCAGCAGTTCCCCAGGACGCAAATTTGAAGCTTTCTTT. This codes for CASSSPGRKFEAFF.

This clonotype was seen once. V and J are TRBV5-1 and TRBJ2-3; TRBD1 agrees at 9 bases. Germline values: CDR1 SGHRS, CDR2 YFSETQ. This CDR3 is built from 18 residues. V shed 1 base and J 5 bases; nucleotides not matched to a gene: 14. In DNA form, the CDR3 reads TGCGCCAGCAGCTTGTCTCTAGGGGGGACAGGGAGAAGAGATACGCAGTATTTT. Translation gives CASSLSLGGTGRRDTQYF.

In DNA form, the CDR3 reads TGTGCCAGCAGCTTAAGAGGTAGAGGTGAGCAGTTCTTC. Translating gives CASSLRGRGEQFF. V gene TRBV7-2 combines with J gene TRBJ2-1; D uncertain. Per germline, CDR1 SGHTA and CDR2 FQGNSA. The CDR3 is 13 amino acids. V lost 2 bases and J lost 9, with 11 bases in between.

This sequence joins TRBV7-9 and TRBJ1-2; the D is unclear. V lost 2 bases, J lost 4 bases, and 8 bases lay in between. This CDR3 comprises 13 residues. The germline V gene encodes CDR1 SEHNR and CDR2 FQNEAQ (reference sequence). In nucleotides, the CDR3 is TGTGCCAGCAGCTTAAACGGGGTCTATGGCTACACCTTC. This translates into CASSLNGVYGYTF.

The chain is built from TRBV5-5 and TRBJ1-2, with D unresolved. Germline lookup yields CDR1 SGHKS and CDR2 YYEKEE (reference sequence). V was trimmed by 6 bases and J by 8 bases, leaving 14 bases between them. This CDR3 comprises 12 residues. CDR3 protein: CASTSMFQGYTF. The CDR3, as DNA: TGTGCCAGCACCTCAATGTTTCAAGGCTACACCTTC.

The chain links TRBV27 to TRBJ2-7; TRBD1 agrees at 7 bases. V was pared by 5 bases and J by 6 bases, with 7 bases of the junction left unmatched. The germline V gene has CDR1 MNHEY and CDR2 SMNVEV (reference sequence). This CDR3 is built from 13 residues. For the CDR3, the DNA is TGTGCCAGCAGTCGGGGACAGAAGGGCGAGCAGTACTTC. This sequence encodes CASSRGQKGEQYF.

The chain recombines TRBV7-2 with TRBJ2-7; tentatively, D is TRBD1 or TRBD2 (6 bases each). This CDR3 contains 15 residues. V dropped 2 bases and J dropped 2 bases, with 13 bases sitting between them. The germline CDR1 and CDR2 sequences are SGHTA and FQGNSA. The CDR3 loop reads CASSLLGGGTYEQYF. The CDR3 nucleotides read TGTGCCAGCAGCTTATTAGGGGGAGGAACCTACGAGCAGTACTTC. The full variable domain, in which reference TRBV7-2 and TRBJ2-7 provide the parts outside the CDR3, is GAGVSQSPSNKVTEKGKDVELRCDPISGHTALYWYRQSLGQGLEFLIYFQGNSAPDKSGLPSDRFSAERTGGSVSTLTIQRTQQEDSAVYLCASSLLGGGTYEQYFGPGTRLTVT.

The chain recombines TRBV7-2 with TRBJ2-1; 10 bases match TRBD2. Per germline, CDR1 SGHTA and CDR2 FQGNSA. V was clipped by 1 base and J by 3 bases; unmatched bases: 6. There are 17 residues in the CDR3. CDR3 sequence reads: CASSLDASGGGYNEQFF. In nucleotides, the CDR3 is TGTGCCAGCAGCTTAGATGCTAGCGGGGGAGGCTACAATGAGCAGTTCTTC. Full variable domain (remainder filled in from reference TRBV7-2 and TRBJ2-1): GAGVSQSPSNKVTEKGKDVELRCDPISGHTALYWYRQSLGQGLEFLIYFQGNSAPDKSGLPSDRFSAERTGGSVSTLTIQRTQQEDSAVYLCASSLDASGGGYNEQFFGPGTRLTVL.